This TCR beta chain was documented in a study of cytomegalovirus exposure and HLA in healthy donors. To note about this clone: Its antigen is not known.

With 60 Vbeta and 13 Jbeta primers, the PCR was carried out. The data were produced by immunoSEQ multiplex PCR, yet TCRdb's version contains in-frame clones alone and is incomplete. Found here are around 150,000 clones, roughly 88% of them singletons; the top ten hold roughly 0.5%. Study findings and constraints: In a later analysis, TCR beta V- and J-gene trimming was associated with a missense DCLRE1C variant. Excluded: some indistinguishable V segments such as TRBV6-2 and TRBV6-3.

With V trimmed by 5 bases and J by 2 bases, 10 bases remained unmatched. The CDR3 extends over 16 amino acids. Germline V CDR1 and CDR2: MNHEY, SMNVEV (reference sequence). The sequencing sample was made of PBMCs. The V gene is TRBV27, the J gene TRBJ2-7, with 9 bases aligning to TRBD2. The receptor comes from a woman aged 40 to 50 in good health and CMV-seronegative. The CDR3 region is CASSPWGGGRAYEQYF. CDR3 coding DNA: TGTGCCAGCAGTCCTTGGGGGGGCGGGAGGGCCTACGAGCAGTACTTC.